A selection of T cell receptor beta chains follows, all from one sample in a study of T cell responses to AZD1222 COVID-19 vaccine. The protocol was immunoSEQ multiplex PCR, while the TCRdb copy is restricted to in-frame clones and leaves out a portion. The sample has roughly 180,000 clones, around 90% seen once; the top ten hold about 1.9%. The material was peripheral blood, obtained 28 days after the second AZD1222 dose. Every receptor here comes from an adult who received the AZD1222 COVID-19 vaccine. Both conserved end residues are part of each CDR3. D genes are given only for firm matches.

D gene | V gene | CDR3 protein
NA | TRBV6-5 | CASSYLDSTDTQYF
TRBD2 | TRBV2 | CASSELAGVLDEQFF
NA | TRBV6-6 | CASGRTDSNQPQHF
NA | TRBV10-2 | CASGAGGPYEQYF
NA | TRBV5-1 | CASSLDPQLISLNEQYF
TRBD2 | TRBV2 | CASTEGTSGSRETQYF
NA | TRBV10-1 | CASSEDRDNQPQHF
NA | TRBV30 | CAWSTGTLNQPQHF
NA | TRBV2 | CASSDRGDQPQHF
NA | TRBV11-3 | CASSLAFLGGTGELFF
TRBD1 | TRBV7-2 | CASSPRTGGINYGYTF
NA | TRBV3-1/TRBV3-2 | CASSQRVNSPLHF
NA | TRBV4-1 | CASRDTRTYNEQFF
TRBD1 | TRBV4-3 | CASSQNTGGHQPQHF
NA | TRBV18 | CASSPVDSGNEQFF
TRBD2 | TRBV15 | CATSRELAGEGNEQYF
TRBD2 | TRBV27 | CASSPLGAGLGGTREQFF
TRBD1 | TRBV28 | CASSLTGAGGYTF
TRBD1 | TRBV6-6 | CASTVDRGGAISPLHF
NA | TRBV5-1 | CASSLAPAQGGEQFF
TRBD1 | TRBV7-2 | CASSFGGTGESYTF
TRBD1 | TRBV2 | CASSEQGVRQPQHF
TRBD1 | TRBV27 | CASSPRQGRHEQYF
NA | TRBV9 | CASSVLTDSLTQYF
NA | TRBV3-1/TRBV3-2 | CASSHRGGYNEQFF
TRBD1 | TRBV18 | CASSQQGARGNEQFF
TRBD1 | TRBV6-5 | CASSGQGVQPQHF
TRBD2 | TRBV27 | CASSFSGGSGDTQYF
NA | TRBV5-1 | CASSPAARGYNEQFF
NA | TRBV6-6 | CASKTGLDQPQHF
NA | TRBV6-5 | CASSYGRNTEAFF
NA | TRBV5-6 | CASSSLNEQFF
NA | TRBV2 | CASREGRGDLNYGYTF
NA | TRBV4-1 | CASSPIDRAYEQYF
NA | TRBV6-6 | CASSYSQGYNSPLHF
NA | TRBV28 | CASSKPWGSNYGYTF
TRBD1 | TRBV5-6 | CASSFGQGFVIGNEQFF
NA | TRBV7-9 | CASSLEDSIYGYTF
NA | TRBV6-6 | CASSYTRVGDGYTF
NA | TRBV6-5 | CASSYSIGNYGYTF
NA | TRBV12-3/TRBV12-4 | CASSFQGDTGYTF
NA | TRBV7-9 | CASSLEGSPGRSNYGYTF
NA | TRBV5-1 | CASSPDGIEAFF
TRBD1 | TRBV18 | CASSTNQGAGNEQFF
TRBD1 | TRBV9 | CASSHDRGRSEQFF
NA | TRBV7-2 | CASRSLGDEQFF
NA | TRBV11-2 | CASSLEYTEAFF
NA | TRBV2 | CASSEMASMNTEAFF